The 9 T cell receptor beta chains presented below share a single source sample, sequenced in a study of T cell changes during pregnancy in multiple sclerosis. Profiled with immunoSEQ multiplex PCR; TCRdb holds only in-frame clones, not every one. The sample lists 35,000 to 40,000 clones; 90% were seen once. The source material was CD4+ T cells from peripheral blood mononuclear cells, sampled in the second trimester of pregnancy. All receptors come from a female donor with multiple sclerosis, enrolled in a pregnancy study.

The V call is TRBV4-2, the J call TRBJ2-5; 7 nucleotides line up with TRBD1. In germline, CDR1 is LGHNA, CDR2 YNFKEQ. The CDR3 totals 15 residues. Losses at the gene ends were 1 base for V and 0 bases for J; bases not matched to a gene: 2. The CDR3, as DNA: TGTGCCAGCAGCCAAGGACAGGGATACCAAGAGACCCAGTACTTC. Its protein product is CASSQGQGYQETQYF.

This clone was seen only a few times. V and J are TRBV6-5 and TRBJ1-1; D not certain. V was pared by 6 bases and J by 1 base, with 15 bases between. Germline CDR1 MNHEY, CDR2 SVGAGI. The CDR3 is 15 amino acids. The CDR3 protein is CASSPTGGKNTEAFF. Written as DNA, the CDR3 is TGTGCCAGCAGCCCCACGGGAGGGAAGAACACTGAAGCTTTCTTT.

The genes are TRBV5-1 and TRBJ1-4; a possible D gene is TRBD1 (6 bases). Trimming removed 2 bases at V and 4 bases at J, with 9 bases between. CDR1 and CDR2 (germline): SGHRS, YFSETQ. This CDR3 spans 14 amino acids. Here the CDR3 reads CASSLGQFNEKLFF. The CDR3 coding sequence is TGCGCCAGCAGCTTAGGACAGTTTAATGAAAAACTGTTTTTT.

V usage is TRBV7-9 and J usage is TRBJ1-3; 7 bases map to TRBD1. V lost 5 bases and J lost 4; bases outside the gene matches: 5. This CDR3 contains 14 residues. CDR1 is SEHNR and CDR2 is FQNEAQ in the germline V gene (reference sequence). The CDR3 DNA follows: TGTGCCAGCAGCCCGACAGGGCTAGGAAACACCATATATTTT. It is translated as CASSPTGLGNTIYF.

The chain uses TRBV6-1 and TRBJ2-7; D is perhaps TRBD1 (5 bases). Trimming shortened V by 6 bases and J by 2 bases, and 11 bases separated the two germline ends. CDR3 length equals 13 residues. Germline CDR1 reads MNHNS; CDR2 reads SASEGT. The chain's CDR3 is CASRPSGTYEQYF. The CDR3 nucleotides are TGTGCCAGCAGACCTTCAGGGACCTACGAGCAGTACTTC.

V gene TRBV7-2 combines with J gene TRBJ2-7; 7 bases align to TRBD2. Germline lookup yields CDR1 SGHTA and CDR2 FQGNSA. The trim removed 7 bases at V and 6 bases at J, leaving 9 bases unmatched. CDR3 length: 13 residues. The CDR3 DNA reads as TGTGCCAGCACCACCGGGGGAGGGACCGAGCAGTACTTC. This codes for CASTTGGGTEQYF.

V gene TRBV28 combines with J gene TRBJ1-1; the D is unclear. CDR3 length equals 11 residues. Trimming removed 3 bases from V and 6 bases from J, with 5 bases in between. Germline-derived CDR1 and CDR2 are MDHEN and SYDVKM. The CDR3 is CASSFLAEAFF. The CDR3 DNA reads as TGTGCCAGCAGTTTTCTAGCTGAAGCTTTCTTT.

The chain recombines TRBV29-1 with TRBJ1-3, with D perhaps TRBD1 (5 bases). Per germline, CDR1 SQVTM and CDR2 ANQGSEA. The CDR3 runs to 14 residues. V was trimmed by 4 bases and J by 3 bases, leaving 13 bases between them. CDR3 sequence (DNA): TGCAGCGTTGTTCGGGGGGTTGGTGGAAACACCATATATTTT. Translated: CSVVRGVGGNTIYF.

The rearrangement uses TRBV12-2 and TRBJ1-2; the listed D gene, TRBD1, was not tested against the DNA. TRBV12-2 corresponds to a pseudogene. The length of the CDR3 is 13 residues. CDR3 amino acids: CASRPVDRDGYTF. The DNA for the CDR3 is TGTGCAAGTCGCCCGGTCGACAGGGACGGCTACACCTTC.